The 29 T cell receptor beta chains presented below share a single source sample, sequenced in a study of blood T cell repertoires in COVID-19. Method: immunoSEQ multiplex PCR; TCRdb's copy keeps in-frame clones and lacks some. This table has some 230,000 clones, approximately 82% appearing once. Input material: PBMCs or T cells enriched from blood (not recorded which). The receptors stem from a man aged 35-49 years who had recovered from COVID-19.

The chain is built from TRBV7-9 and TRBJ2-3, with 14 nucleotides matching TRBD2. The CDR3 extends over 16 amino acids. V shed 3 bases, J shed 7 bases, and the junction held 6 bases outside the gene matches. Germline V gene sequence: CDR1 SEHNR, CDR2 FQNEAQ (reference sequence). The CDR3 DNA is TGTGCCAGCAGCTTCGGACTAGCGGGAGGACCTCATACGCAGTATTTT. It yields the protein CASSFGLAGGPHTQYF.

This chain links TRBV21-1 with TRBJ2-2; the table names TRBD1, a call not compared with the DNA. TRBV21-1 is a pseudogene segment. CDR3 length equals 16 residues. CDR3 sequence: CASSNLGTGNTGELFF. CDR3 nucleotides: TGTGCCAGCAGCAATCTAGGGACAGGGAACACCGGGGAGCTGTTTTTT.

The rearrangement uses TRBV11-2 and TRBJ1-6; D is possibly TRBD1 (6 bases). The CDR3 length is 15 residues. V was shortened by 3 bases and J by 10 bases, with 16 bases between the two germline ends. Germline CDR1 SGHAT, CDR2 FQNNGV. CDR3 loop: CASSLLSGAGSPLHF. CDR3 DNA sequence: TGTGCCAGCAGCTTGTTATCAGGGGCCGGCTCACCCCTCCACTTT. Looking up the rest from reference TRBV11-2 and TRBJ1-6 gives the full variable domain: EAGVAQSPRYKIIEKRQSVAFWCNPISGHATLYWYQQILGQGPKLLIQFQNNGVVDDSQLPKDRFSAERLKGVDSTLKIQPAKLEDSAVYLCASSLLSGAGSPLHFGNGTRLTVT.

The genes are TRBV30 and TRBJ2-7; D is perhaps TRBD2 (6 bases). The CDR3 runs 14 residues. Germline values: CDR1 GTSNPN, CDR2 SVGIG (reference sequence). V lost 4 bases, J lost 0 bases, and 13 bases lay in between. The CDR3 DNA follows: TGTGCCTGGAAATTGGCGGGGAGCTCCTACGAGCAGTACTTC. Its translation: CAWKLAGSSYEQYF.

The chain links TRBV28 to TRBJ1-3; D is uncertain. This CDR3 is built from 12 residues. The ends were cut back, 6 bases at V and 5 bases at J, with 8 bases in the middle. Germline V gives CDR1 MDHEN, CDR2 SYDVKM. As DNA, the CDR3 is TGTGCCAGCAGCCTGTTAAGAAACACCATATATTTT. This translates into CASSLLRNTIYF. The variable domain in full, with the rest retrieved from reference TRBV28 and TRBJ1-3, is DVKVTQSSRYLVKRTGEKVFLECVQDMDHENMFWYRQDPGLGLRLIYFSYDVKMKEKGDIPEGYSVSREKKERFSLILESASTNQTSMYLCASSLLRNTIYFGEGSWLTVV.

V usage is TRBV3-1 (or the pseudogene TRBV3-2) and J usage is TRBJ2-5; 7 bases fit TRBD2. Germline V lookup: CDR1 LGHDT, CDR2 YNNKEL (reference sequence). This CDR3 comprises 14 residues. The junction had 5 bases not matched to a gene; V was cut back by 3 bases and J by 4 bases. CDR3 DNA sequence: TGTGCCAGCAGCCAGGGTTGGGGGGGAGAGACCCAGTACTTC. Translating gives CASSQGWGGETQYF.

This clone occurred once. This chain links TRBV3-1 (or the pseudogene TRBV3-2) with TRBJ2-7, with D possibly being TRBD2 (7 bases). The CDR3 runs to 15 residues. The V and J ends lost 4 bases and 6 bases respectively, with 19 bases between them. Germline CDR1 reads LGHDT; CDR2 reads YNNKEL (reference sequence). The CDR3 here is CASSPERGSRGEQYF. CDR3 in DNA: TGTGCCAGCAGCCCTGAACGCGGGAGCAGGGGCGAGCAGTACTTC.

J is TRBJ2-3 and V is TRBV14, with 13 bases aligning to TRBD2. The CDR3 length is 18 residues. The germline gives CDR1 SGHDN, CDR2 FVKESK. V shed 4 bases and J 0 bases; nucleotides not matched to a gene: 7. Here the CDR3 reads CASSLTSGRALSTDTQYF. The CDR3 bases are TGTGCCAGCAGCCTCACTAGCGGGAGGGCCCTAAGCACAGATACGCAGTATTTT.

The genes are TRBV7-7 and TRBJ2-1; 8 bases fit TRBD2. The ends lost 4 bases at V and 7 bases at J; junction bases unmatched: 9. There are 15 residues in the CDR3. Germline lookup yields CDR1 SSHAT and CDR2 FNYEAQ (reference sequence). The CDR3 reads CASSSTWGTRNEQFF. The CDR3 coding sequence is TGTGCCAGCAGCTCCACGTGGGGGACTAGGAATGAGCAGTTCTTC.

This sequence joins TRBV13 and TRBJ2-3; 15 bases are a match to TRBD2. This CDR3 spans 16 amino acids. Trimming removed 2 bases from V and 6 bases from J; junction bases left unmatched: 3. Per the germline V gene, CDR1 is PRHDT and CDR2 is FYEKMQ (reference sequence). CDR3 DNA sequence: TGTGCCAGCAGCTTAAGGACTAGCGGGGGGGCGGATACGCAGTATTTT. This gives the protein CASSLRTSGGADTQYF. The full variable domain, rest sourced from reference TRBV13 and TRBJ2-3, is AAGVIQSPRHLIKEKRETATLKCYPIPRHDTVYWYQQGPGQDPQFLISFYEKMQSDKGSIPDRFSAQQFSDYHSELNMSSLELGDSALYFCASSLRTSGGADTQYFGPGTRLTVL.

The CDR3 DNA reads TGTGCCAGCACGGCGGAGAGGATTCAGTACTTC. The encoded protein is CASTAERIQYF. The genes are TRBV6-5 and TRBJ2-4, with D unclear. This CDR3 spans 11 amino acids. Trimming stripped 7 bases from V and 10 bases from J, with 11 bases between. Germline CDR1 and CDR2: MNHEY and SVGAGI.

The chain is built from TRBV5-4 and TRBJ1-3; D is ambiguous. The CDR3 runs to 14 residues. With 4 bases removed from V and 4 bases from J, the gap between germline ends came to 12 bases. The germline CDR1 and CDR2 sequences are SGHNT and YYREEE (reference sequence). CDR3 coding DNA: TGTGCCAGCAGCATGGGAGACTTCGGAAACACCATATATTTT. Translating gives CASSMGDFGNTIYF.

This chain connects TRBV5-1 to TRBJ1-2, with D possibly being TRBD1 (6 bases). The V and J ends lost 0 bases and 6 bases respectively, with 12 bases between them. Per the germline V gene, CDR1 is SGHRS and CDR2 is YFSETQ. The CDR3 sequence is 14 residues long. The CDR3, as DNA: TGCGCCAGCAGCTTGGAAAGGGCAGGGGATGGCTACACCTTC. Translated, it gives CASSLERAGDGYTF. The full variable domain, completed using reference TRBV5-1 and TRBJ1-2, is KAGVTQTPRYLIKTRGQQVTLSCSPISGHRSVSWYQQTPGQGLQFLFEYFSETQRNKGNFPGRFSGRQFSNSRSEMNVSTLELGDSALYLCASSLERAGDGYTFGSGTRLTVV.

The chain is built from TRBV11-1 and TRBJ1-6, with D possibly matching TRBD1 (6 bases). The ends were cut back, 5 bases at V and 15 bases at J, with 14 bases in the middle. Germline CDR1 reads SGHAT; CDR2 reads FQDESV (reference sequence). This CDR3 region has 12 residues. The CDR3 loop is CASSEDSRYLHF. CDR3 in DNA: TGTGCCAGCAGCGAGGACAGCCGGTACCTCCACTTT.

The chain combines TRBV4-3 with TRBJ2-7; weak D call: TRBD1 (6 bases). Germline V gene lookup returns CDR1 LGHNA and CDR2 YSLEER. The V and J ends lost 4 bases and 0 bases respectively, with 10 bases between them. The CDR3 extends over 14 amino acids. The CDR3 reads CASSLQGSSYEQYF. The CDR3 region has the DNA TGCGCCAGCAGCCTACAGGGCAGCTCCTACGAGCAGTACTTC.

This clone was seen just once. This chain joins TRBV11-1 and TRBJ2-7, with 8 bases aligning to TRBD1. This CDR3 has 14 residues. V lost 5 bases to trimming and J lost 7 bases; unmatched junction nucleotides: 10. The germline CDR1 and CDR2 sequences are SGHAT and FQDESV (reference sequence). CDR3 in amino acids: CASSLLQGAGEQYF. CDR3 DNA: TGTGCCAGCAGCCTTCTTCAGGGGGCGGGAGAGCAGTACTTC. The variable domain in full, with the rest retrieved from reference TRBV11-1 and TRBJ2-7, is EAEVAQSPRYKITEKSQAVAFWCDPISGHATLYWYRQILGQGPELLVQFQDESVVDDSQLPKDRFSAERLKGVDSTLKIQPAELGDSAMYLCASSLLQGAGEQYFGPGTRLTVT.

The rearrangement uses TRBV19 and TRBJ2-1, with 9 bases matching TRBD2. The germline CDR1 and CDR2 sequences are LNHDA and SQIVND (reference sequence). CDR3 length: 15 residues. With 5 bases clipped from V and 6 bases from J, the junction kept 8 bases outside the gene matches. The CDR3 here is CASSVASGNFNEQFF. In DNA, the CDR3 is TGTGCCAGTAGTGTCGCTAGCGGGAACTTCAATGAGCAGTTCTTC.

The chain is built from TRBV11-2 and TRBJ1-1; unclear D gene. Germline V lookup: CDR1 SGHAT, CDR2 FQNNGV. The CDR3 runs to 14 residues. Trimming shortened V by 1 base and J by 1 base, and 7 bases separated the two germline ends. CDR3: CASSLAPRNTEAFF. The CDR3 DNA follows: TGTGCCAGCAGCTTAGCCCCTCGGAACACTGAAGCTTTCTTT. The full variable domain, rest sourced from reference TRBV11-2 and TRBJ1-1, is EAGVAQSPRYKIIEKRQSVAFWCNPISGHATLYWYQQILGQGPKLLIQFQNNGVVDDSQLPKDRFSAERLKGVDSTLKIQPAKLEDSAVYLCASSLAPRNTEAFFGQGTRLTVV.

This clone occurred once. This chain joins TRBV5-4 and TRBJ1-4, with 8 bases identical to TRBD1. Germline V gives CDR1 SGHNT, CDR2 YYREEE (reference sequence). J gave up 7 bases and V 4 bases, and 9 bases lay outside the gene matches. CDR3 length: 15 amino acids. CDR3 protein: CASSERTGTGEKLFF. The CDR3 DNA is TGTGCCAGCAGCGAGAGGACAGGGACGGGTGAAAAACTGTTTTTT.

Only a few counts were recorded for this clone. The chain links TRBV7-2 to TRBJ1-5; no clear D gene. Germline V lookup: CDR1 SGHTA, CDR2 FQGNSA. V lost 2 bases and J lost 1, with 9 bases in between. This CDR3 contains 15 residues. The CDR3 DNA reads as TGTGCCAGCAGCTTATGGTCCGGGAGCAATCAGCCCCAGCATTTT. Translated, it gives CASSLWSGSNQPQHF.

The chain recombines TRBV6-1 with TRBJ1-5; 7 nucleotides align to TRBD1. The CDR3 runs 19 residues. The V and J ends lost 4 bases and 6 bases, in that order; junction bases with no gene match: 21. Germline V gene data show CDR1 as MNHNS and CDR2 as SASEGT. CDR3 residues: CASSVNGGPGQVLSQPQHF. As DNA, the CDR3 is TGTGCCAGCAGTGTTAACGGAGGACCTGGACAGGTTTTGAGTCAGCCCCAGCATTTT.

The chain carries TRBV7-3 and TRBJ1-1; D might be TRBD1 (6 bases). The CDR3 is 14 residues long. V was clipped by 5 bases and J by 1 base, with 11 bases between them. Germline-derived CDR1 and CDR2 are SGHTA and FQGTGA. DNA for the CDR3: TGTGCCAGCAGCCTCCTAGGGGGGAACACTGAAGCTTTCTTT. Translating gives CASSLLGGNTEAFF.

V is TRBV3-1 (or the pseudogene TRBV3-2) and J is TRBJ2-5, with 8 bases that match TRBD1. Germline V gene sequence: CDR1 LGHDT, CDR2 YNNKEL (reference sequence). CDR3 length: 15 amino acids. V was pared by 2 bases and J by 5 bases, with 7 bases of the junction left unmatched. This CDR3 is CASSQFTGGRETQYF. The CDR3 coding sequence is TGTGCCAGCAGCCAATTTACAGGGGGTAGGGAGACCCAGTACTTC.

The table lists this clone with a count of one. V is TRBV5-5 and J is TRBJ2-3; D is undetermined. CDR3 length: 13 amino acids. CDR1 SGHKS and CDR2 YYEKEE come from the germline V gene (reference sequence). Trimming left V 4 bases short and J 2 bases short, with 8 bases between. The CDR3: CASSRAFTDTQYF. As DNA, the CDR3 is TGTGCCAGCAGCCGCGCCTTCACAGATACGCAGTATTTT.

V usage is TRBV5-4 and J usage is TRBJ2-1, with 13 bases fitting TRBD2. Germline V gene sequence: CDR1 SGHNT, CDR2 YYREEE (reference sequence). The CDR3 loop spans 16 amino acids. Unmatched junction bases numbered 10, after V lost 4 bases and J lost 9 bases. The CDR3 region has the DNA TGTGCCAGCAGCGCCCTTACTAGCGGGGGGGTCGGTGAGCAGTTCTTC. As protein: CASSALTSGGVGEQFF.

For the CDR3, the DNA is TGTGCCAGCAGCTTACAGACTAGCGGGGCTAGGGATACGCAGTATTTT. Protein product: CASSLQTSGARDTQYF. This chain links TRBV7-6 with TRBJ2-3, with 11 positions matching TRBD2. J gave up 6 bases and V 2 bases, and 7 bases lay outside the gene matches. The germline CDR1 and CDR2 sequences are SGHVS and FNYEAQ. The length of the CDR3 is 16 residues. Combining the CDR3 with reference TRBV7-6 and TRBJ2-3 gives the whole variable domain GAGVSQSPRYKVTKRGQDVALRCDPISGHVSLYWYRQALGQGPEFLTYFNYEAQQDKSGLPNDRFSAERPEGSISTLTIQRTEQRDSAMYRCASSLQTSGARDTQYFGPGTRLTVL.

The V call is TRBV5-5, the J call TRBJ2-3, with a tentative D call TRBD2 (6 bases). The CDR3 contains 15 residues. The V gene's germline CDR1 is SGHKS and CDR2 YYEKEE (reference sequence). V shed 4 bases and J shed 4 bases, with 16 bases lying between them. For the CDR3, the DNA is TGTGCCAGCAGCCGACTAGAAGGGTTAGCAGATACGCAGTATTTT. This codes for CASSRLEGLADTQYF.

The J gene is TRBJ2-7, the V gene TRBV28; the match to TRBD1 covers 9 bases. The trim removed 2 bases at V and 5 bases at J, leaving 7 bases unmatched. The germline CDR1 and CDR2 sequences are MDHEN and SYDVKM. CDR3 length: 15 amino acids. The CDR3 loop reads CASSLGGQGYDEQYF. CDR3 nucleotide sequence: TGTGCCAGCAGTTTAGGGGGACAGGGTTACGACGAGCAGTACTTC.

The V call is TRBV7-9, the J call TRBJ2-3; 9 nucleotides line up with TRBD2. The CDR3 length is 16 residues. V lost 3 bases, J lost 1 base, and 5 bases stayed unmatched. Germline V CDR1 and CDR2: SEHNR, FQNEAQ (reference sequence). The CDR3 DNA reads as TGTGCCAGCAGCTTCTACAGGACTAGCGGCACAGATACGCAGTATTTT. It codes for CASSFYRTSGTDTQYF. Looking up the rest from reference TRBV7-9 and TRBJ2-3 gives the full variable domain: DTGVSQNPRHKITKRGQNVTFRCDPISEHNRLYWYRQTLGQGPEFLTYFQNEAQLEKSRLLSDRFSAERPKGSFSTLEIQRTEQGDSAMYLCASSFYRTSGTDTQYFGPGTRLTVL.